This is a list of T cell receptor beta chains from one sample in a study of beta chain features in type 1 diabetes. Method: immunoSEQ multiplex PCR; TCRdb's copy keeps in-frame clones and lacks some. The sample holds about 15,000 clones, approximately 45% seen once. The sample consisted of stem cell memory CD4+ T cells from blood. The origin of the receptors is a woman between 40 and 50 years old in good health. CDR3s include the opening cysteine and the closing phenylalanine or tryptophan. A D gene is named only where the DNA matches it firmly. A clone size is listed for some rows: how often the clone was seen (once, few, many), or a class if it is expanded.

J: TRBJ1-2; V: TRBV5-1; D: TRBD1; size: once; CDR3: CASSMDRGYGYTF; DNA: TGCGCCAGCAGTATGGACAGGGGATATGGCTACACCTTC
J: TRBJ2-6; V: TRBV11-2; D: NA; size: NA; CDR3: CASSPTTGLVNVLTF; DNA: TGTGCCAGCAGCCCGACGACAGGTTTGGTCAACGTCCTGACTTTC
J: TRBJ2-7; V: TRBV6-1; D: TRBD1; size: NA; CDR3: CASQPGQTYEQYF; DNA: TGTGCCAGCCAACCGGGACAGACCTACGAGCAGTACTTC
J: TRBJ2-4; V: TRBV18; D: NA; size: NA; CDR3: CASSPPKGVKNIQYF; DNA: TGTGCCAGCTCACCTCCAAAGGGGGTAAAAAACATTCAGTACTTC
J: TRBJ1-1; V: TRBV19; D: TRBD1; size: few; CDR3: CASSMAGQGGNTEAFF; DNA: TGTGCCAGTAGTATGGCGGGACAGGGGGGAAACACTGAAGCTTTCTTT
J: TRBJ1-2; V: TRBV5-4; D: TRBD1; size: few; CDR3: CASSRFDRDYGYTF; DNA: TGTGCCAGCAGCCGATTTGACAGGGACTATGGCTACACCTTC
J: TRBJ2-2; V: TRBV5-1; D: NA; size: NA; CDR3: CASSLGLGSGELFF; DNA: TGCGCCAGCAGCCTGGGGCTTGGTTCCGGGGAGCTGTTTTTT
J: TRBJ2-1; V: TRBV6-1; D: TRBD2; size: NA; CDR3: CASYPLAGGRSEQFF; DNA: TGTGCCAGCTACCCTCTAGCGGGGGGGCGGAGTGAGCAGTTCTTC
J: TRBJ2-3; V: TRBV14; D: TRBD1; size: NA; CDR3: CASSSLPGQGFGTQYF; DNA: TGTGCCAGCAGCTCTCTTCCGGGACAGGGGTTTGGTACGCAGTATTTT
J: TRBJ2-7; V: TRBV10-1; D: NA; size: few; CDR3: CASRASTGEQYF; DNA: TGCGCCAGCAGAGCCTCGACGGGCGAGCAGTACTTC
J: TRBJ2-1; V: TRBV5-1; D: NA; size: NA; CDR3: CASSLVRGAVDEQFF; DNA: TGCGCCAGCAGCTTGGTCCGGGGGGCCGTAGATGAGCAGTTCTTC
J: TRBJ1-4; V: TRBV5-1; D: TRBD1; size: NA; CDR3: CASSLGTGSNEKLFF; DNA: TGCGCCAGCAGCTTGGGGACAGGGTCTAATGAAAAACTGTTTTTT
J: TRBJ2-4; V: TRBV19; D: TRBD1; size: few; CDR3: CASSPRGQNIQYF; DNA: TGTGCCAGTAGTCCCAGGGGGCAAAACATTCAGTACTTC
J: TRBJ2-3; V: TRBV5-4; D: NA; size: few; CDR3: CASGRGGGARPRTDTQYF; DNA: TGTGCCAGCGGACGGGGTGGGGGGGCCCGCCCCCGCACAGATACGCAGTATTTT
J: TRBJ1-6; V: TRBV2; D: NA; size: NA; CDR3: CASKESSPLHF; DNA: TGTGCCAGCAAGGAGAGTTCACCCCTCCACTTT
J: TRBJ1-5; V: TRBV4-1; D: NA; size: NA; CDR3: CASSQRTARVRGNQPQHF; DNA: TGCGCCAGCAGCCAACGAACGGCTCGGGTGAGGGGCAATCAGCCCCAGCATTTT
J: TRBJ2-5; V: TRBV18; D: NA; size: NA; CDR3: CASSPQEDSPQYF; DNA: TGTGCCAGCTCACCTCAAGAGGACTCGCCCCAGTACTTC
J: TRBJ1-6; V: TRBV27; D: NA; size: NA; CDR3: CASRWSMSSYNSPLHF; DNA: TGTGCCAGCAGGTGGTCGATGAGCTCCTATAATTCACCCCTCCACTTT
J: TRBJ2-7; V: TRBV19; D: NA; size: few; CDR3: CASSIEGSYEQYF; DNA: TGTGCCAGTAGTATAGAAGGGAGCTACGAGCAGTACTTC
J: TRBJ2-5; V: TRBV2; D: NA; size: NA; CDR3: CASTGGRGETQYF; DNA: TGTGCCAGCACTGGGGGCAGGGGAGAGACCCAGTACTTC
J: TRBJ2-7; V: TRBV9; D: NA; size: few; CDR3: CASSAQKSSYEQYF; DNA: TGTGCCAGCAGCGCTCAGAAAAGCTCCTACGAGCAGTACTTC
J: TRBJ2-1; V: TRBV19; D: TRBD2; size: few; CDR3: CASSIGLADFYNEQFF; DNA: TGTGCCAGTAGCATAGGACTAGCGGACTTCTACAATGAGCAGTTCTTC
J: TRBJ1-1; V: TRBV5-4; D: NA; size: NA; CDR3: CASSLYIAMNTEAFF; DNA: TGTGCCAGCAGCTTGTATATAGCTATGAACACTGAAGCTTTCTTT
J: TRBJ2-5; V: TRBV5-1; D: TRBD1; size: NA; CDR3: CASRSTGQSEETQYF; DNA: TGCGCCAGCAGGTCTACGGGACAGTCGGAAGAGACCCAGTACTTC
J: TRBJ2-7; V: TRBV5-1; D: TRBD1; size: NA; CDR3: CASRPGQPSEQYF; DNA: TGCGCCAGCAGACCGGGACAGCCCTCCGAGCAGTACTTC
J: TRBJ2-7; V: TRBV27; D: NA; size: NA; CDR3: CASSPHRLNGYEQYF; DNA: TGTGCCAGCAGTCCGCATCGACTAAACGGCTACGAGCAGTACTTC
J: TRBJ2-7; V: TRBV7-9; D: TRBD1; size: few; CDR3: CASSFSASGQGFGSGYF; DNA: TGTGCCAGCAGCTTCTCCGCTTCCGGACAGGGGTTTGGTTCGGGGTACTTC
J: TRBJ1-3; V: TRBV7-2; D: NA; size: NA; CDR3: CASSLQLSGNTIYF; DNA: TGTGCCAGCAGCTTACAACTTTCAGGAAACACCATATATTTT
J: TRBJ2-1; V: TRBV5-4; D: NA; size: few; CDR3: CASSQGFSLYNEQFF; DNA: TGTGCCAGCAGCCAGGGATTCTCCTTATACAATGAGCAGTTCTTC
J: TRBJ1-5; V: TRBV5-5; D: NA; size: NA; CDR3: CASSLDSPGYQPQHF; DNA: TGTGCCAGCAGCTTGGACAGCCCGGGGTATCAGCCCCAGCATTTT
J: TRBJ2-3; V: TRBV7-2; D: TRBD2; size: NA; CDR3: CASSRTVAGWADTQYF; DNA: TGTGCCAGCAGCCGCACGGTAGCGGGGTGGGCAGATACGCAGTATTTT
J: TRBJ2-3; V: TRBV6-5; D: NA; size: NA; CDR3: CASSYQGFRADTQYF; DNA: TGTGCCAGCAGTTACCAGGGGTTTAGGGCAGATACGCAGTATTTT
J: TRBJ2-5; V: TRBV19; D: NA; size: NA; CDR3: CASSNRGGETQYF; DNA: TGTGCCAGTAGTAACAGAGGGGGAGAGACCCAGTACTTC
J: TRBJ2-7; V: TRBV7-9; D: TRBD2; size: NA; CDR3: CASSTSGGYEQYF; DNA: TGTGCCAGCAGCACGAGCGGGGGCTACGAGCAGTACTTC
J: TRBJ2-1; V: TRBV20-1; D: TRBD1; size: NA; CDR3: CSQGGRDEQFF; DNA: TGCAGTCAAGGGGGCCGTGATGAGCAGTTCTTC
J: TRBJ2-5; V: TRBV5-1; D: NA; size: NA; CDR3: CASSLVRLGVVETQYF; DNA: TGCGCCAGCAGCTTGGTAAGGTTAGGGGTTGTGGAGACCCAGTACTTC
J: TRBJ2-1; V: TRBV19; D: TRBD1; size: few; CDR3: CATTRTGAGNEQFF; DNA: TGTGCCACCACTAGGACAGGAGCCGGGAATGAGCAGTTCTTC
J: TRBJ1-6; V: TRBV10-3; D: NA; size: NA; CDR3: CAIRQNNSPLHF; DNA: TGTGCCATCCGACAGAATAATTCACCCCTCCACTTT
J: TRBJ2-7; V: TRBV19; D: TRBD2; size: NA; CDR3: CASSMGRYSGGWRDEQYF; DNA: TGTGCCAGTAGTATGGGACGATATAGCGGGGGCTGGAGGGACGAGCAGTACTTC
J: TRBJ2-5; V: TRBV5-1; D: TRBD2; size: once; CDR3: CASTGGGETQYF; DNA: TGCGCCAGCACAGGCGGGGGTGAGACCCAGTACTTC
J: TRBJ1-1; V: TRBV11-3; D: TRBD1; size: NA; CDR3: CASSLRGQNTEAFF; DNA: TGTGCCAGCAGCCTCAGGGGGCAGAACACTGAAGCTTTCTTT
J: TRBJ2-7; V: TRBV5-1; D: TRBD2; size: NA; CDR3: CASSSGLAGRSSYEQYF; DNA: TGCGCCAGCAGTTCGGGACTAGCGGGGCGAAGCTCCTACGAGCAGTACTTC
J: TRBJ2-7; V: TRBV7-2; D: TRBD1; size: few; CDR3: CASSLRAGGSYEQYF; DNA: TGTGCCAGCAGCTTAAGGGCAGGGGGATCCTACGAGCAGTACTTC
J: TRBJ1-4; V: TRBV7-8; D: NA; size: NA; CDR3: CASSLGGVGEKLFF; DNA: TGTGCCAGCAGCTTAGGAGGCGTTGGCGAAAAACTGTTTTTT
J: TRBJ1-1; V: TRBV7-2; D: TRBD1; size: NA; CDR3: CASSARTGITEAFF; DNA: TGTGCCAGCAGCGCCAGGACAGGGATCACTGAAGCTTTCTTT
J: TRBJ2-5; V: TRBV7-2; D: NA; size: NA; CDR3: CASSLVNRETQYF; DNA: TGTGCCAGCAGCTTAGTAAACAGGGAGACCCAGTACTTC
J: TRBJ2-5; V: TRBV5-6; D: TRBD1; size: NA; CDR3: CASSKQGAGETQYF; DNA: TGTGCCAGCAGCAAACAGGGGGCCGGAGAGACCCAGTACTTC
J: TRBJ2-3; V: TRBV5-1; D: NA; size: NA; CDR3: CASSEQRGGGDTPYF; DNA: TGCGCCAGCAGCGAACAAAGGGGGGGAGGTGATACGCCGTATTTT
J: TRBJ1-1; V: TRBV7-9; D: NA; size: NA; CDR3: CASGVGGGNTEAFF; DNA: TGTGCCAGCGGCGTTGGCGGGGGGAACACTGAAGCTTTCTTT
J: TRBJ2-7; V: TRBV4-3; D: NA; size: NA; CDR3: CASSQALGYEQYF; DNA: TGCGCCAGCAGCCAAGCGTTGGGCTACGAGCAGTACTTC
J: TRBJ2-3; V: TRBV5-4; D: NA; size: few; CDR3: CASSTDTDTQYF; DNA: TGTGCCAGCAGTACTGACACAGATACGCAGTATTTT
J: TRBJ2-3; V: TRBV5-1; D: NA; size: NA; CDR3: CASSQERSGNTQYF; DNA: TGCGCCAGCAGCCAAGAAAGGAGCGGCAATACGCAGTATTTT
J: TRBJ1-2; V: TRBV5-1; D: TRBD1; size: NA; CDR3: CASSSVLDRDPYGYTF; DNA: TGCGCCAGCAGCTCGGTTTTGGACAGGGACCCCTATGGCTACACCTTC